The rows below give T cell receptor beta chains drawn from one sample of a study of blood T cell repertoires in COVID-19. Data came from immunoSEQ multiplex PCR; TCRdb stores just in-frame clones and leaves some out. The sample holds some 190,000 clones, 70% to 90% seen once. Sequenced input: peripheral blood. The receptors originated from a woman of 80 years or more with acute or convalescent COVID-19. Each CDR3 is given with its conserved first and last residue. Fields, in order: clone size, V gene, J gene, CDR3 length, CDR3 protein. Some rows mark clone size as missing; the rest say once, few, many or name a class of expanded clone.

NA	TRBV9	TRBJ1-4	16	CASSVVPGQGYEKLFF
few	TRBV27	TRBJ1-6	16	CASSLWLREIGSPLHF
NA	TRBV2	TRBJ2-7	12	CASAGTGDEQYF
NA	TRBV5-6	TRBJ1-2	12	CASSLGPGGYTF
NA	TRBV5-1	TRBJ2-1	17	CASSRRGPGQGTDEQFF
NA	TRBV18	TRBJ2-2	13	CASSPDSTGELFF
once	TRBV30	TRBJ2-5	15	CAWSPLPNLSGTQYF
NA	TRBV5-1	TRBJ1-4	16	CASSLAKGGRGEKLFF
NA	TRBV7-3	TRBJ2-5	13	CASSFSTEETQYF
NA	TRBV2	TRBJ1-5	14	CASSQGQVPQPQHF
once	TRBV5-1	TRBJ1-2	13	CASRRDRNYGYTF
NA	TRBV11-2	TRBJ1-1	17	CASSLTTGVRMNTEAFF
NA	TRBV18	TRBJ2-6	18	CASSPPSSRASGANVLTF
NA	TRBV9	TRBJ2-5	15	CASSGSVRGTETQYF
NA	TRBV6-4	TRBJ2-6	14	CASSDSFGANVLTF
few	TRBV25-1	TRBJ2-1	15	CASSEGLVASMEQFF
NA	TRBV19	TRBJ1-1	14	CASSEGQKNTEAFF
NA	TRBV14	TRBJ2-3	18	CASSQDPGAGHGTDTQYF
NA	TRBV19	TRBJ2-5	14	CASSSQTGGETQYF
NA	TRBV19	TRBJ1-5	14	CASLDRGSYQPQHF
NA	TRBV20-1	TRBJ2-7	11	CSAPGAGEQYF
few	TRBV5-1	TRBJ1-2	13	CASSLVLQDGYTF
NA	TRBV7-2	TRBJ2-1	14	CASSFDRGSREQFF
NA	TRBV15	TRBJ1-6	16	CATSRTYRGSNSPLHF
few	TRBV6-5	TRBJ2-3	15	CASRESGASTDTQYF
NA	TRBV2	TRBJ1-6	11	CASSGSSPLHF
NA	TRBV19	TRBJ1-5	14	CATRAYQGNQPQHF
NA	TRBV11-2	TRBJ2-2	13	CASSLVNTGELFF
NA	TRBV12-5	TRBJ1-4	13	CASGTDRERKLFF
NA	TRBV3-1/TRBV3-2	TRBJ2-2	15	CASSPNWRNTGELFF
once	TRBV10-3	TRBJ2-7	14	CAISLSSGNNEQYF
NA	TRBV9	TRBJ1-1	13	CASSAYRNTEAFF
NA	TRBV3-1/TRBV3-2	TRBJ2-1	15	CASSQWTGSTGEQFF
NA	TRBV6-2/TRBV6-3	TRBJ1-5	15	CASSPRGQGNQPQHF
NA	TRBV5-1	TRBJ2-7	15	CASSLELALSYEQYF
NA	TRBV6-5	TRBJ2-7	13	CASRGHGEYEQYF
few	TRBV7-9	TRBJ2-3	13	CASILPPRDTQYF
NA	TRBV27	TRBJ2-5	15	CASSWGSGRAGTQYF
NA	TRBV19	TRBJ1-2	16	CASRPTRGKGDHGYTF
NA	TRBV19	TRBJ1-1	15	CASRRTGEKNTEAFF
NA	TRBV6-5	TRBJ1-2	15	CASRQSGTANYGYTF
NA	TRBV18	TRBJ1-2	13	CASSPQGRDGYTF